This T cell receptor (beta chain) originates from a study of blood T cells in healthy people across ages. Together with a sample-barcoded 5' primer, a J-beta primer mix was included in a second PCR lasting about 6 to 12 cycles. From the 5' RACE reads, TCRdb called clonotypes with MiXCR, one entry per CDR3 protein. The repertoire has hundreds of thousands of distinct CDR3 sequences, around 20% of them found once; the top ten carry approximately 3.6%. This clonotype was detected only a few times. The length of the CDR3 is 16 residues. Germline CDR1 is SEHNR and CDR2 is FQNEAQ (reference sequence). The sequencing input was blood. The chain joins TRBV7-9 to TRBJ2-1, with TRBD2 matching 9 bases. Judging by the DNA end, TRBJ2-5 fits better; the J call may be wrong. This TCR came from a man in his 70s in good health. CDR3 sequence reads: CASSTMGLAGRETQYF. The CDR3 DNA reads as TGTGCCAGCAGCACCATGGGCCTAGCGGGGAGAGAGACCCAGTACTTC.